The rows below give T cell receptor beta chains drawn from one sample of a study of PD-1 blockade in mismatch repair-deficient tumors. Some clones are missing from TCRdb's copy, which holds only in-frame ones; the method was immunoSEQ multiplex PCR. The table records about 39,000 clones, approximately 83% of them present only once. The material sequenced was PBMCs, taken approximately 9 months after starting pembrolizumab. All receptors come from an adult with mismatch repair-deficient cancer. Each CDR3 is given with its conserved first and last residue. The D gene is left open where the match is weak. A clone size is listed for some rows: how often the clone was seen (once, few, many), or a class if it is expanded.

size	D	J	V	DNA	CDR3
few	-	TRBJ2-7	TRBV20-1	TGCAGTGCTAGGGAGTTCAACGAGCAGTACTTC	CSAREFNEQYF
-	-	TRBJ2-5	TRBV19	TGTGCCAGTAGTATAGATCGAGGAGAGACCCAGTACTTC	CASSIDRGETQYF
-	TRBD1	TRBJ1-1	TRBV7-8	TGTGCCAGCACCGTAGGGGACAGGGATTCGACTGAAGCTTTCTTT	CASTVGDRDSTEAFF
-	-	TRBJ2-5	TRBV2	TGTGCCAGCAGTGAAGCGACGGGGCAAGAGACCCAGTACTTC	CASSEATGQETQYF
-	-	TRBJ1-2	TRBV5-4	TGTGCCAGCAGCACCGTACAGGGTTCTAACTATGGCTACACCTTC	CASSTVQGSNYGYTF
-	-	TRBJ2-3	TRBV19	TGTGCCAGTATTGTAAGTCGGCAGGCCCGCACAGATACGCAGTATTTT	CASIVSRQARTDTQYF
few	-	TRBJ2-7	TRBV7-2	TGTGCCAGCAGCTTATCTCCAGGGGAAGGGCTTTGGGACTTC	CASSLSPGEGLWDF
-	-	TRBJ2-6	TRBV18	TGTGCCAGCTCAAGACCGGGCTCTGGGGCCAACGTCCTGACTTTC	CASSRPGSGANVLTF
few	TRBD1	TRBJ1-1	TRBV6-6	TGTGCCAGCAGTCAACGACAGGGGGCTCTCCAAGCTTTCTTT	CASSQRQGALQAFF
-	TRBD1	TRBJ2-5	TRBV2	TGTGCCAGCAATCAACAGGGGTCTCGAGAGACCCAGTACTTC	CASNQQGSRETQYF
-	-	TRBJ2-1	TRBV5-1	TGCGCCAGCATGGTCACGGCGGGCGGGACCTACAATGAGCAGTTCTTC	CASMVTAGGTYNEQFF
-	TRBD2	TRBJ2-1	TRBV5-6	TGTGCCAGCAGCTTGGATGGGACTAGCGGGAGTGGTGAGCAGTTCTTC	CASSLDGTSGSGEQFF
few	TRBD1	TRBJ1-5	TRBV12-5	TGTGCTAGTGGCCAGGGGGCGAGCAATCAGCCCCAGCATTTT	CASGQGASNQPQHF
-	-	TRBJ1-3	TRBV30	TGTGCCTGGAGTGTACATGAGGGAAGAGACACCATATATTTT	CAWSVHEGRDTIYF
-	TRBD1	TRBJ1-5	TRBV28	TGTGCCAGCAGTTTATTCGGGACAGGGGACCAGCCCCAGCATTTT	CASSLFGTGDQPQHF
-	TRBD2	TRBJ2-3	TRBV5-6	TGTGCCAGCAGCTTGGGGCTAGCGGGAGGGCCAAGTCCCACAGATACGCAGTATTTT	CASSLGLAGGPSPTDTQYF
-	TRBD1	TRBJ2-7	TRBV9	TGTGCCAGCAGCGCCCCCGGGACAGGGCCTTCCTTC	CASSAPGTGPSF
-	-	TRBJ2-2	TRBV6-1	TGTGCCAGCAGTGAACAGCGGCGGAACACCGGGGAGCTGTTTTTT	CASSEQRRNTGELFF
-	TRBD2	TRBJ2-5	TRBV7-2	TGTGCCAGCAGCTTCCAGCGGGGGGAACAAGAGACCCAGTACTTC	CASSFQRGEQETQYF
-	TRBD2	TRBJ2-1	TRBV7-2	TGTGCCAGCAGCCAAAGGACTAGCGGGAGGGCTCAGTTCTTC	CASSQRTSGRAQFF
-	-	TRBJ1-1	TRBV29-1	TGCAGCGTTGTTGTACTCCAGAACACTGAAGCTTTCTTT	CSVVVLQNTEAFF
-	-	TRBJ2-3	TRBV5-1	TGCGCCAGCTCTAAAAATTGGGATACGCAGTATTTT	CASSKNWDTQYF
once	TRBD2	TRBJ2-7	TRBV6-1	TGTGCCATCAGTGATGAGCGGGAGGCCTACGAGCAGTACTTC	CAISDEREAYEQYF
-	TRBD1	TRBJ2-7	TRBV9	TGTGCCAGCAGCCCTCACAGGGGGCCGGTAGAGCAGTACTTC	CASSPHRGPVEQYF
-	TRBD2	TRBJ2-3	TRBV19	TGTGCCAGTATCGATAGCGGGAGGGCCACAGATACGCAGTATTTT	CASIDSGRATDTQYF
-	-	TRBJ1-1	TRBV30	TGTGCCTGGAGTTCCCTAGACAGTAGAGACACTGAAGCTTTCTTT	CAWSSLDSRDTEAFF
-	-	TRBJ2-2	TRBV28	TGTGCCAGCAGTTTAGCCTCTAGCTTGGAGATCGGGGAGCTGTTTTTT	CASSLASSLEIGELFF
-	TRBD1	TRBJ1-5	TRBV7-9	TGTGCCAGCAGCTTAGGGGACAGCCATCATCAGCCCCAGCATTTT	CASSLGDSHHQPQHF
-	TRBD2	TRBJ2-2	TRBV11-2	TGTGCCACGGCCGGGAGGGATACGAACACCGGGGAGCTGTTTTTT	CATAGRDTNTGELFF
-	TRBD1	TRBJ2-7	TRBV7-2	TGTGCCAGCAGCCCCAGACAGGGGGCCTACGAGCAGTACTTC	CASSPRQGAYEQYF
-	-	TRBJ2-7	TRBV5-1	TGCGCCAGCAGCTTGAAGAGTTCCTACGAGCAGTACTTC	CASSLKSSYEQYF
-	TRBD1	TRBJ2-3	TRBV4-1	TGCGCCAGCAGCCTAACCGGGACAGGGGGAAGAGATACGCAGTATTTT	CASSLTGTGGRDTQYF
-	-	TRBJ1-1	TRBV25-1	TGTGCCAGCAGTGAGAGTGCGAACACTGAAGCTTTCTTT	CASSESANTEAFF
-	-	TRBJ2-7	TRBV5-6	TGTGCCAGCAGCAGTCGCGTCCACGAGCAGTACTTC	CASSSRVHEQYF
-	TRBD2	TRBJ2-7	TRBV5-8	TGTGCCAGCAGCTTAGCGGGAGTTTTCTACGAGCAGTACTTC	CASSLAGVFYEQYF
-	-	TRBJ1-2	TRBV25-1	TGTGCCAGCAGTGAACCGACGGAGATCTATGGCTACACCTTC	CASSEPTEIYGYTF
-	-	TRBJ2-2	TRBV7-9	TGTGCCAGCAGCTTTGCGGATTACACCGGGGAGCTGTTTTTT	CASSFADYTGELFF
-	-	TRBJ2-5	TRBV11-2	TGTGCCAGCAGCTTAGTTATCAGTACAGGGAAGGAGACCCAGTACTTC	CASSLVISTGKETQYF
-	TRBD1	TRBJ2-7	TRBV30	TGTGCCTGGAGTGTAAGGGGGCAGGGGAGAATCTACGAGCAGTACTTC	CAWSVRGQGRIYEQYF
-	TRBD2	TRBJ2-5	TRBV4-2	TGTGCCAGCAGCCAAAATCCTAGCGGGAGAGGAGGGGAGACCCAGTACTTC	CASSQNPSGRGGETQYF
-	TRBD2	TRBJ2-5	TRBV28	TGTGCCAGCAGGCGCCTCCCCCTAGCGGGGGGGTTCCAAGAGACCCAGTACTTC	CASRRLPLAGGFQETQYF